Sequencing of this TCR beta chain was carried out in a study of blood T cells in healthy people across ages. This clonotype was seen only a few times. Through a sample-barcoded 5' primer and a J-beta primer mix, a second PCR was run for roughly 7 to 12 cycles. TCRdb ran MiXCR on the 5' RACE reads and lists one entry per CDR3 protein. The data show about 1 million distinct CDR3 sequences, roughly 24% seen once. These records were also assigned to another study, of T cells of mothers and their children. From that report: It was found that thymic selection shapes TCR recombination output similarly in related and unrelated pairs.

The TCR was taken from a girl between 2 and 10 years old in good health. Sequenced input: blood.

CDR3 nucleotides: TGTGCCAGCAGTTACCTCCAACTAGCGGGGGGATCACAAGAGACCCAGTACTTC. Its protein product is CASSYLQLAGGSQETQYF. The chain couples TRBV6-5 to TRBJ2-5; 12 bases are a match to TRBD2. The CDR3 sequence is 18 residues long. Germline V lookup: CDR1 MNHEY, CDR2 SVGAGI. Trimming removed 2 bases from V and 2 bases from J; junction bases left unmatched: 9.